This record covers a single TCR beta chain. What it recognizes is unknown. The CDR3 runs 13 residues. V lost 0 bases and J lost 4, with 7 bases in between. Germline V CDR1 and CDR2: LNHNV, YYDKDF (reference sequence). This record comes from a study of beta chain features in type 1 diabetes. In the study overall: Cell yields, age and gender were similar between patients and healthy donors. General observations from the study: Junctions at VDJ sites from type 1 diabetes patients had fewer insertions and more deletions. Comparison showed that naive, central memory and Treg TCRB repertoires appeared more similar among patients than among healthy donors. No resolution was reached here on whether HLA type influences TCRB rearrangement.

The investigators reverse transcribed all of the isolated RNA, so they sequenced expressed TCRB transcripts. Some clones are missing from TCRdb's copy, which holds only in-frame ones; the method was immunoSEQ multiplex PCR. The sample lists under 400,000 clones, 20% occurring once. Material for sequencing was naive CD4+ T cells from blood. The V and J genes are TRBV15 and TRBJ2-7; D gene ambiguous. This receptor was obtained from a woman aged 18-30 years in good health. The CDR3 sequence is CATSRDPEYEQYF. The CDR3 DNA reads TGTGCCACCAGCAGAGATCCGGAGTACGAGCAGTACTTC.